This entry features one TCR beta chain sequence. Its antigen is not known. Diagnostic conclusions were grounded in clinical symptoms, serum thyroxine, TRAb, thyroid ultrasound and orbital computed tomography. This specimen belongs to a study of Graves' ophthalmopathy and Graves' hyperthyroidism. Amplification targeted the TCR beta CDR3 regions, with RNA transcripts as the source material. Amplification began with first-round RT-PCR using HTBI primers, then second-round multiplex PCR was performed. TCRdb re-called the multiplex PCR reads through MiXCR, storing one row per CDR3 protein. The sample has 210,000 or so distinct CDR3 sequences; roughly 27% are singletons. General study points: Blood also harbored most expanded thyroid clonotypes above 0.001 frequency.

CDR1 is LGHNA, CDR2 YSLEER, per germline. The V and J ends lost 3 bases and 8 bases respectively, with 28 bases between them. The CDR3 is 18 amino acids. The receptor's source is a man aged 50 or older with Graves' ophthalmopathy. Source material: peripheral blood. The chain joins TRBV4-3 to TRBJ1-2; D is unclear. CDR3 amino acids: CASSQGRATGLYPKGYTF. In DNA, the CDR3 is TGCGCCAGCAGCCAGGGTAGGGCGACGGGCCTCTACCCAAAAGGCTACACCTTC.